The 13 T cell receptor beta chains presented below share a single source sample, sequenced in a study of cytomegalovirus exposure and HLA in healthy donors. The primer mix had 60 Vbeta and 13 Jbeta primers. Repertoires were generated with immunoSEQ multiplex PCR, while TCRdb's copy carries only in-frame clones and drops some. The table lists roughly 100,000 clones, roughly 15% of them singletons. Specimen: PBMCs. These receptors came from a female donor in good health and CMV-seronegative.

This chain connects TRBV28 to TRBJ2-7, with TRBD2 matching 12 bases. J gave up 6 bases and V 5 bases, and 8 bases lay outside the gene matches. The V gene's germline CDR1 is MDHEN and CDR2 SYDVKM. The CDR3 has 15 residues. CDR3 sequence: CASSPRTSGKVEQYF. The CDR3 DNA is TGTGCCAGCAGTCCTCGGACTAGCGGGAAGGTCGAGCAGTACTTC.

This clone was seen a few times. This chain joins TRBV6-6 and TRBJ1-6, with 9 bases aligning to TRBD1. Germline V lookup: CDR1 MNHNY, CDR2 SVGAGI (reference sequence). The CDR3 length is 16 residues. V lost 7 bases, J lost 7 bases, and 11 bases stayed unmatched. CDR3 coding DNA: TGTGCCAGCAATGGAGGGACGGGACAGGGAAATTCACCCCTCCACTTT. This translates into CASNGGTGQGNSPLHF.

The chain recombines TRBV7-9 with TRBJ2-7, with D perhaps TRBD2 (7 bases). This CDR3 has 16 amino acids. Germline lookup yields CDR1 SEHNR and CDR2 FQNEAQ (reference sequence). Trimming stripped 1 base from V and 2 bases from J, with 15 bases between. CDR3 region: CASSLVGGAPTYEQYF. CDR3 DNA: TGTGCCAGCAGCTTAGTAGGGGGGGCCCCAACCTACGAGCAGTACTTC.

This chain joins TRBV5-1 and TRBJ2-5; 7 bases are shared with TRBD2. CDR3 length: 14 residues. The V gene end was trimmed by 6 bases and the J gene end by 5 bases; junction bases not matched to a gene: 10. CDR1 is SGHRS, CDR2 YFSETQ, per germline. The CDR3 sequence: CASNDRTRQETQYF. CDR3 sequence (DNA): TGCGCCAGCAACGATAGGACTAGGCAGGAGACCCAGTACTTC.

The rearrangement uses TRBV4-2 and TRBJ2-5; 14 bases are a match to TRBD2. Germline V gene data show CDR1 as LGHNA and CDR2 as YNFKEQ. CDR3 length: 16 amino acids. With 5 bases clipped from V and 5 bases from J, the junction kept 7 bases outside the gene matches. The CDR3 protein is CASSTRTSGGRETQYF. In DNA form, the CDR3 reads TGTGCCAGCAGCACCCGGACTAGCGGGGGGAGGGAGACCCAGTACTTC.

In DNA, the CDR3 is TGCGCCAGCAGCTTGGAGGCGGCGGGGAGCTCCTACGAGCAGTACTTC. The encoded protein is CASSLEAAGSSYEQYF. The V gene is TRBV5-1, the J gene TRBJ2-7; D possibly corresponds to TRBD2 (6 bases). Germline CDR1 SGHRS, CDR2 YFSETQ. Trimming took off 0 bases at V and 0 bases at J, with 13 bases between the two ends. The CDR3 sequence is 16 residues long.

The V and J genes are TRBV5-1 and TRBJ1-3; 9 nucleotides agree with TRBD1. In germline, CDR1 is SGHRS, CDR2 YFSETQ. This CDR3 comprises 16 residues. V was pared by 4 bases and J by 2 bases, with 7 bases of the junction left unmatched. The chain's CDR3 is CASSLGQGKAGNTIYF. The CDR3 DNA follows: TGCGCCAGCAGCCTGGGACAGGGAAAGGCTGGAAACACCATATATTTT.

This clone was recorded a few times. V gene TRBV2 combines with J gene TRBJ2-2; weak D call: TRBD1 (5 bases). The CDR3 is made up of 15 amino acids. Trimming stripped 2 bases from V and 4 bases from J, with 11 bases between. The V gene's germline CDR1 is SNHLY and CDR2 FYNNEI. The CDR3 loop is CASSEWLQVTGELFF. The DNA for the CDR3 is TGTGCCAGCAGTGAATGGCTACAGGTCACCGGGGAGCTGTTTTTT.

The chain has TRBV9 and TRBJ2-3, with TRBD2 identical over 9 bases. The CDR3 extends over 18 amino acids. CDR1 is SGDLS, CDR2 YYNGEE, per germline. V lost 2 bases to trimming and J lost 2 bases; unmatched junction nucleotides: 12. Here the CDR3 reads CASSVWAGSGSNTDTQYF. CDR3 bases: TGTGCCAGCAGCGTGTGGGCGGGTAGCGGGAGCAACACAGATACGCAGTATTTT.

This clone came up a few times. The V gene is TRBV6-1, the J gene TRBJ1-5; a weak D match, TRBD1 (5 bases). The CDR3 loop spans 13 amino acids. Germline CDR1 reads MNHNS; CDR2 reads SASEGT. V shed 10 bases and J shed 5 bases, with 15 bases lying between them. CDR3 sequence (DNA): TGTGCCACCGGGGGGGATAGGTATCAGCCCCAGCATTTT. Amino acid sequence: CATGGDRYQPQHF.

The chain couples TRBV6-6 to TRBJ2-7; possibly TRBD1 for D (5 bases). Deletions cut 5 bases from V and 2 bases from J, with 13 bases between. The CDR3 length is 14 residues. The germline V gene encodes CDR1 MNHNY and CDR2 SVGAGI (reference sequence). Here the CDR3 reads CASSGGLGPYEQYF. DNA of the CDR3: TGTGCCAGCAGTGGTGGGTTGGGGCCCTACGAGCAGTACTTC.

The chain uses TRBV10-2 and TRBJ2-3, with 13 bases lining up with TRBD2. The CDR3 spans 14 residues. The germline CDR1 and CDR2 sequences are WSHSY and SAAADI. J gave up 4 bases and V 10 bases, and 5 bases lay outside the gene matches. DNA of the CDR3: TGCGCCACCCGGACTAGCGGGGGTTCAGATACGCAGTATTTT. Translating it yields CATRTSGGSDTQYF.

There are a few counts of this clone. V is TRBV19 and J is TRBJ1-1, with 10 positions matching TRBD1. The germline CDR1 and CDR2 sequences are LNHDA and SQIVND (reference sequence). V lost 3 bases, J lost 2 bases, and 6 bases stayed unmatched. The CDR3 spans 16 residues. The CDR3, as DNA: TGTGCCAGTAGTATGCGACAGGGGGCGCGTAACACTGAAGCTTTCTTT. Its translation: CASSMRQGARNTEAFF.